This TCR beta chain was sequenced during a study of shared clonotypes between healthy human individuals. Study in general: The donor pool was made up of two women and three men aged 18 to 49. Study-wide results and caveats: Non-shared clonotypes were found to have lower generation probabilities than the clonotypes that were shared by all four of the sorted-subset donors. Only a few donors were included, so the genetic and exposure-history diversity represented was limited.

This table comes from immunoSEQ multiplex PCR, and its TCRdb copy is limited to in-frame clones, with some not included. The sample consists of 850,000 to 1,200,000 clones, around 75% of them appearing once. The investigators split CD4+ cells into a CD45RA+ naive subset and a CD45RA-negative memory subset. Germline V gene lookup returns CDR1 DFQATT and CDR2 SNEGSKA (reference sequence). J gave up 6 bases and V 6 bases, and 3 bases lay outside the gene matches. The CDR3 runs 11 residues. Concerning this clone: Its antigen is as yet unknown. Distinct nucleotide sequences in the sample also encode this CDR3.

The specimen was memory CD4+ T cells sorted from blood. Subset indicated: CD45RA-negative fraction. The chain combines TRBV20-1 with TRBJ1-2; TRBD1 matches 8 bases. This sequence originates from a man between 18 and 29 years old in good health. The DNA of the CDR3 is TGCAGTGCCCGGACAGGGAATGGCTACACCTTC. Translating it yields CSARTGNGYTF.